A selection of T cell receptor beta chains follows, all from one sample in a study of naive and memory T cell subsets. TCRdb processed the UMI-ligation and nested PCR reads anew with MiXCR; each CDR3 protein has one entry. The sample carries 100,000 to 150,000 distinct CDR3 sequences, roughly 36% recorded once. Sequenced input: central memory CD4+ T cells from blood. These TCRs come from a human donor in good health. Both conserved end residues are part of each CDR3. A D gene is named only where the DNA matches it firmly. Rows give clone size only sometimes, using once, few, many, or a class for an expanded clone.

clone size	V gene	J gene	D gene	CDR3 DNA	CDR3 protein
-	TRBV25-1	TRBJ1-4	-	TGTGCCAGCAGGGAACTTCAAAAACTGTTTTTT	CASRELQKLFF
few	TRBV20-1	TRBJ2-7	TRBD1	TGCAGTGCTAGAAGGGACAGGGGGGTCGGACAGCAGTACTTC	CSARRDRGVGQQYF
-	TRBV20-1	TRBJ2-5	-	TGCAGTGCTAGGCCCAGTGCAGAGACCCAGTACTTC	CSARPSAETQYF
once	TRBV6-5	TRBJ1-1	-	TGTGCCAGCAGTTTCTCTTGGAACACTGAAGCTTTCTTT	CASSFSWNTEAFF
few	TRBV30	TRBJ2-5	TRBD2	TGTGCCTGGAGTACAAGAGTTGGGAGGGAAGAGACCCAGTACTTC	CAWSTRVGREETQYF
-	TRBV4-2	TRBJ1-1	-	TGTGCCAGCAGCGTTTGGGACAAAAACACTGAAGCTTTCTTT	CASSVWDKNTEAFF
-	TRBV3-1	TRBJ2-5	-	TGTGCCAGCAGCCATCGGGGCGCCCAGTACTTC	CASSHRGAQYF
few	TRBV6-6	TRBJ2-1	-	TGTGCCAGCAGTTACTGGTCGAACGGACGGTCCTACAATGAGCAGTTCTTC	CASSYWSNGRSYNEQFF
-	TRBV10-3	TRBJ2-7	-	TGTGCCATCAGCCCGACAGAATACGAGCAGTACTTC	CAISPTEYEQYF
-	TRBV7-8	TRBJ2-1	-	TGTGCCAGCAGCTGGGTATCCTACAATGAGCAGTTCTTC	CASSWVSYNEQFF
-	TRBV11-2	TRBJ2-1	-	TGTGCCAGCAGCTTACTTGGCTCGATCAGCTCCTACAATGAGCAGTTCTTC	CASSLLGSISSYNEQFF
-	TRBV12-3/TRBV12-4	TRBJ2-4	-	TGTGCCAGCAGTTCGGAGGGAGCGGTCAAAAACATTCAGTACTTC	CASSSEGAVKNIQYF
-	TRBV5-1	TRBJ2-3	TRBD2	TGCGCCAGCAGCTTGGTTAGCGGGAGGTTGACAGATACGCAGTATTTT	CASSLVSGRLTDTQYF
-	TRBV29-1	TRBJ2-1	-	TGCAGCGCCACGCTAAGTAACAATGAGCAGTTCTTC	CSATLSNNEQFF
-	TRBV7-8	TRBJ2-7	-	TGTGCCAGCAGCTTAAGATTTCGGGGCAGCTACGAGCAGTACTTC	CASSLRFRGSYEQYF
-	TRBV25-1	TRBJ1-1	-	TGTGCCAGCAGTGTAGTCTCGACAGAAGCTTTCTTT	CASSVVSTEAFF
-	TRBV5-1	TRBJ2-1	TRBD2	TGCGCCAGCAGCACAACTAGCGGGAGCTCCTACAATGAGCAGTTCTTC	CASSTTSGSSYNEQFF